The sequence of this T cell receptor (beta chain) was determined in a study of shared clonotypes between healthy human individuals. Study as a whole: Participating donors consisted of a couple of women and a few men aged 18 to 49.

Measured with immunoSEQ multiplex PCR; TCRdb has only the in-frame clones, and not every one. The repertoire holds some 2,100,000 clones, with around 95% as singletons. The V end was cut by 2 bases, the J end by 0 bases, with 13 bases between. The CDR3 is 17 amino acids. The germline V gene has CDR1 SGHTA and CDR2 FQGTGA. Only one count was recorded for this clone. Material for sequencing was naive CD4+ T cells sorted from blood. As for subset: CD45RA+ positively selected. This receptor was identified in a man younger than 35 in good health. The chain joins TRBV7-3 to TRBJ2-2, with D possibly TRBD2 on 6 matching bases. The CDR3 DNA reads TGTGCCAGCAGCTTAGATGGGGGGTACGCGAACACCGGGGAGCTGTTTTTT. Protein sequence: CASSLDGGYANTGELFF.